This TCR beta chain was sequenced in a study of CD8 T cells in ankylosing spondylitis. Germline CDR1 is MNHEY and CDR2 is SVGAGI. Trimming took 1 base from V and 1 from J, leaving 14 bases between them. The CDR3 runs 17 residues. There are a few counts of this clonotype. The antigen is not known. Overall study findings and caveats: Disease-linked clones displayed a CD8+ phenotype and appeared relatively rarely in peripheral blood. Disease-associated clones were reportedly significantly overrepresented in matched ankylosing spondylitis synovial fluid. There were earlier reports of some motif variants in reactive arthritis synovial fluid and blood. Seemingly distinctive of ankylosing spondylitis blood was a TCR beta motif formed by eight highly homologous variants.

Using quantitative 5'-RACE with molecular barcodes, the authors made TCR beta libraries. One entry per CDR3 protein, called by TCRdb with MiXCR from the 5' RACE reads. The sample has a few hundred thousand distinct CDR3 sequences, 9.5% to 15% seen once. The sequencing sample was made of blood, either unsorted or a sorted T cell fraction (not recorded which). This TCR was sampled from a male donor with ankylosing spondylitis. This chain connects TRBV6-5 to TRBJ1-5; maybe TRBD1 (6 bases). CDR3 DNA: TGTGCCAGCAGTTACTGGGGGCGGGGCAGAAGCAATCAGCCCCAGCATTTT. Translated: CASSYWGRGRSNQPQHF.